These T cell receptor beta chains were read from a single sample in a study of blood T cell repertoires in COVID-19. Sequencing was performed with immunoSEQ multiplex PCR; in TCRdb, only in-frame clones are kept and a portion is missing. The profile covers roughly 180,000 clones, with approximately 85% appearing a single time and around 8% taken by the ten largest. Sequencing was done on a sample of peripheral blood. The source of these receptors is an older woman with COVID-19, enrolled during active disease. CDR3s include the opening cysteine and the closing phenylalanine or tryptophan. The D gene is left open where the match is weak. Only part of the rows carry a size: once, few, many, or a class if the clone is expanded.

>NA|TRBV7-2|15|TRBJ2-7|TRBD2
CASSQGLASTYEQYF
TGTGCCAGCAGCCAAGGACTAGCGTCTACCTACGAGCAGTACTTC
>NA|TRBV2|13|TRBJ2-5|NA
CASQDVPQETQYF
TGTGCCAGCCAGGATGTACCTCAAGAGACCCAGTACTTC
>NA|TRBV6-4|14|TRBJ1-2|TRBD1
CASRHTTGGYGYTF
TGTGCCAGCAGGCACACGACAGGGGGGTATGGCTACACCTTC
>NA|TRBV7-2|15|TRBJ2-5|TRBD2
CAWGGAGGPAETQYF
TGTGCCTGGGGGGGAGCGGGAGGGCCTGCGGAGACCCAGTACTTC
>once|TRBV10-3|15|TRBJ2-1|TRBD2
CAILSGGPGYNEQFF
TGTGCCATCCTGTCGGGGGGGCCGGGGTACAATGAGCAGTTCTTC
>few|TRBV24-1|14|TRBJ2-2|NA
CASSRGSSTGELFF
TGTGCCTCGTCTAGGGGCTCGAGCACCGGGGAGCTGTTTTTT
>NA|TRBV2|14|TRBJ2-3|NA
CASSEGWLTDTQYF
TGTGCCAGCAGTGAAGGATGGCTCACAGATACGCAGTATTTT
>NA|TRBV5-4|14|TRBJ1-4|TRBD1
CASSGTGAGEKLFF
TGTGCCAGCAGCGGAACAGGGGCGGGTGAAAAACTGTTTTTT
>NA|TRBV6-5|14|TRBJ2-2|NA
CASRQGPVTGELFF
TGTGCCAGCAGACAGGGCCCGGTCACCGGGGAGCTGTTTTTT
>few|TRBV19|16|TRBJ2-5|TRBD2
CASSRTTSGRSETQYF
TGTGCCAGTAGTAGGACCACTAGCGGGAGGTCGGAGACCCAGTACTTC
>NA|TRBV27|12|TRBJ2-7|NA
CASSQDRYEQYF
TGTGCCAGCAGCCAAGACAGATACGAGCAGTACTTC